What follows are 15 T cell receptor beta chains derived from one specimen sequenced in a study of T-cell reconstitution after alpha-beta-depleted transplantation in children. The authors prepared the TCRbeta library with unique molecular identifiers. Using its own MiXCR run on the PCR reads, TCRdb lists one record per CDR3 protein. Seen here are approximately 82,000 distinct CDR3 sequences, roughly 18% observed once, and the top ten hold about 47%. Source: PBMCs, mostly from graft donor cells, taken 360 days after TCRalphabeta/CD19-depleted stem cell transplant. These receptors were collected from a male patient between 2 and 9 years old who had a stem cell transplant for acute lymphoblastic leukemia, so the T cells may come from the graft donor.

This clonotype was recorded a few times. The chain carries TRBV11-2 and TRBJ2-5, with 12 bases matching TRBD2. The J segment lost 2 bases and the V segment lost 2 bases, leaving 9 bases of the junction unmatched. Germline CDR1 SGHAT, CDR2 FQNNGV. There are 18 residues in the CDR3. The CDR3 reads CASSLSRLAGVRQETQYF. The CDR3 nucleotides read TGTGCCAGCAGCTTATCTCGACTAGCGGGAGTGAGGCAAGAGACCCAGTACTTC.

This clonotype was detected a few times. The rearrangement uses TRBV12-3 or TRBV12-4 and TRBJ2-2; 9 nucleotides match TRBD1. V shed 6 bases and J 0 bases; nucleotides not matched to a gene: 14. The CDR3 sequence is 19 residues long. The CDR3 loop is CASRDRDRAINANTGELFF. DNA of the CDR3: TGTGCCAGCAGAGACCGGGACAGGGCTATCAACGCGAACACCGGGGAGCTGTTTTTT.

A word on this clonotype: Compared with germline, one end of the junction differs, possibly owing to a read error. The chain is built from TRBV7-9 and TRBJ2-5; weak D call: TRBD2 (6 bases). Germline V gives CDR1 SEHNR, CDR2 FQNEAQ (reference sequence). The CDR3 has 14 amino acids. CDR3 residues: CARSWGLRKETQYF. CDR3 DNA: TGTGCCCGCAGCTGGGGACTCCGCAAGGAGACCCAGTACTTC.

The rearrangement uses TRBV20-1 and TRBJ2-1; D remains unclear. The CDR3 covers 18 residues. With 6 bases removed from V and 0 bases from J, the gap between germline ends came to 24 bases. CDR1 and CDR2 from the germline V gene are DFQATT and SNEGSKA (reference sequence). The CDR3 region has the DNA TGCAGTGCGAGATCCCGCATGGGGTGGCTTAGCTCCTACAATGAGCAGTTCTTC. Protein: CSARSRMGWLSSYNEQFF.

The chain recombines TRBV6-2 or TRBV6-3 with TRBJ2-7; 7 nucleotides agree with TRBD2. The CDR3 loop spans 17 amino acids. The trim removed 2 bases at V and 2 bases at J, leaving 12 bases unmatched. Per the germline V gene, CDR1 is MNHEY and CDR2 is SVGEGT. In DNA, the CDR3 is TGTGCCAGCAGTTACATAGGCGCGGCGGGAGCGACCTACGAGCAGTACTTC. It translates to CASSYIGAAGATYEQYF.

There are a few counts of this clonotype. The chain carries TRBV7-9 and TRBJ2-1; D is undetermined. The CDR3 loop spans 14 amino acids. Trimming pared 0 bases from V and 3 bases from J, leaving 6 bases between. The germline gives CDR1 SEHNR, CDR2 FQNEAQ (reference sequence). The CDR3 spells CASSLAMSYNEQFF. The CDR3, as DNA: TGTGCCAGCAGCTTAGCGATGAGCTACAATGAGCAGTTCTTC.

This clonotype has a handful of counts. The chain recombines TRBV6-5 with TRBJ1-6; D is perhaps TRBD1 (6 bases). Trimming removed 0 bases from V and 8 bases from J, with 11 bases in between. The CDR3 is 15 amino acids. The V gene's germline CDR1 is MNHEY and CDR2 SVGAGI. The CDR3 protein is CASSYSRQGHSPLHF. The DNA for the CDR3 is TGTGCCAGCAGTTACTCGAGGCAGGGGCATTCACCCCTCCACTTT.

The sample holds many counts of this clonotype. The chain joins TRBV27 to TRBJ2-7; TRBD1 matches at 7 bases. Losses at the gene ends were 5 bases for V and 4 bases for J; bases not matched to a gene: 8. Per the germline V gene, CDR1 is MNHEY and CDR2 is SMNVEV (reference sequence). The CDR3 has 14 residues. CDR3 sequence (DNA): TGTGCCAGCAGTAAAGGGGGCACTGGGTACGAGCAGTACTTC. This gives the protein CASSKGGTGYEQYF.

In this sample, this clonotype turned up a few times. J is TRBJ2-5 and V is TRBV7-9, with D perhaps given as TRBD1 or TRBD2 (5 bases each). Germline V CDR1 and CDR2: SEHNR, FQNEAQ (reference sequence). CDR3 length: 17 amino acids. Between the trimmed V and J ends, which lost 4 bases and 4 bases, there was a span of 22 bases. CDR3 in amino acids: CASSYKALVSGRETQYF. CDR3 nucleotides: TGTGCCAGCAGCTACAAGGCCCTTGTGTCGGGGCGAGAGACCCAGTACTTC.

This clonotype was counted many times. The gene calls are TRBV7-9 and TRBJ2-5; 9 bases are a match to TRBD1. The CDR3 spans 15 residues. Germline V gene sequence: CDR1 SEHNR, CDR2 FQNEAQ (reference sequence). J lost 3 bases, V lost 5 bases, and 7 bases had no gene match. The CDR3 DNA reads as TGTGCCAGCAGCCAGGGACAGGGAATGGAAGAGACCCAGTACTTC. Its translation is CASSQGQGMEETQYF.

Ten or more counts support this clonotype. This chain joins TRBV10-3 and TRBJ2-7; D is undetermined. CDR1 is ENHRY and CDR2 is SYGVKD in the germline V gene. CDR3 length equals 12 residues. V lost 3 bases and J 7 bases, leaving 10 bases between the germline ends. The CDR3 loop reads CAISERPTEQYF. CDR3 in DNA: TGTGCCATCAGTGAACGACCGACGGAGCAGTACTTC.

This chain connects TRBV2 to TRBJ2-1; D is unresolved. The CDR3 has 12 residues. V gave up 10 bases and J gave up 4 bases, with 11 bases separating them. From germline, CDR1 is SNHLY and CDR2 FYNNEI. This CDR3 is CAITAVYNEQFF. In DNA form, the CDR3 reads TGTGCCATTACTGCAGTTTACAATGAGCAGTTCTTC.

The table lists this clonotype with a few counts. The chain recombines TRBV12-3 or TRBV12-4 with TRBJ2-7; possible D gene TRBD1, 6 bases. This CDR3 is 16 amino acids long. V was cut by 3 bases and J by 0 bases, with 15 bases left in between. In DNA, the CDR3 is TGTGCCAGCAGTTTCCGAAACACAGGGAGCTCCTACGAGCAGTACTTC. The encoded protein is CASSFRNTGSSYEQYF.

This clonotype was recorded a few times. V usage is TRBV5-1 and J usage is TRBJ2-7, with D perhaps being TRBD1 or TRBD2 (5 bases each). CDR1 and CDR2 (germline): SGHRS, YFSETQ. V shed 0 bases and J shed 5 bases, with 15 bases lying between them. This CDR3 has 15 amino acids. The chain's CDR3 is CASSLAGEGSHEQYF. DNA for the CDR3: TGCGCCAGCAGCTTGGCCGGTGAGGGGTCCCACGAGCAGTACTTC.

The chain's CDR3 is CASSFSFSQETQYF. CDR3 nucleotide sequence: TGTGCCAGCAGTTTTAGTTTTAGTCAAGAGACCCAGTACTTC. This rearrangement joins TRBV27 to TRBJ2-5; D is uncertain. The CDR3 is 14 residues long. Between the trimmed V and J ends, which lost 3 bases and 2 bases, there was a span of 10 bases. Germline V gene sequence: CDR1 MNHEY, CDR2 SMNVEV (reference sequence).